A single sample is the source of the 19 T cell receptor beta chains below, sequenced in a study of T cell clones after liver transplantation. Some clones are missing from TCRdb's copy, which holds only in-frame ones; the method was immunoSEQ multiplex PCR. The data hold 70,000 or so clones, with 90% to 95% observed a single time. The source material was CD4+ T cells from blood, sampled less than 27 months after liver transplant. These receptors originate from a human patient who received a liver transplant. Some T cells may arise from the graft donor.

The chain combines TRBV10-3 with TRBJ2-1, with 13 bases matching TRBD2. V shed 2 bases, J shed 8 bases, and the junction held 0 bases outside the gene matches. Germline values: CDR1 ENHRY, CDR2 SYGVKD. The CDR3 is made up of 14 amino acids. The CDR3, as DNA: TGTGCCATCAGTGAGGGGACTAGCGGGGATGAGCAGTTCTTC. This encodes CAISEGTSGDEQFF.

The chain recombines TRBV15 with TRBJ2-7, with 8 bases identical to TRBD1. Germline V gene sequence: CDR1 LNHNV, CDR2 YYDKDF (reference sequence). J gave up 0 bases and V 4 bases, and 5 bases lay outside the gene matches. The CDR3 has 15 amino acids. CDR3 coding DNA: TGTGCCACCAGCACAGACAGGGGAACCTCCTACGAGCAGTACTTC. It specifies CATSTDRGTSYEQYF.

This clone was counted only a few times. The chain combines TRBV10-2 with TRBJ1-5, with TRBD1 identical over 9 bases. The CDR3 is 11 amino acids. The germline CDR1 and CDR2 sequences are WSHSY and SAAADI. For the CDR3, the DNA is TGCGGGACAGGGGATAATCAGCCCCAGCATTTT. Amino acid sequence: CGTGDNQPQHF.

This chain connects TRBV28 to TRBJ1-5; 7 nucleotides match TRBD1. The CDR3 consists of 14 residues. Germline V gene lookup returns CDR1 MDHEN and CDR2 SYDVKM. The J segment lost 9 bases and the V segment lost 5 bases, leaving 10 bases of the junction unmatched. The CDR3 sequence: CASSQTGLLSPQHF. The CDR3 DNA is TGTGCCAGCAGTCAGACAGGGCTCCTCTCGCCCCAGCATTTT.

This chain links TRBV4-3 with TRBJ2-7; unclear D gene. There are 15 residues in the CDR3. In germline, CDR1 is LGHNA, CDR2 YSLEER. Trimming stripped 1 base from V and 1 base from J, with 11 bases between. The CDR3 loop reads CASSQGRAPSYEQYF. DNA for the CDR3: TGCGCCAGCAGCCAAGGTCGAGCTCCATCCTACGAGCAGTACTTC.

The gene calls are TRBV27 and TRBJ2-5; TRBD2 agrees at 7 bases. Germline CDR1 MNHEY, CDR2 SMNVEV (reference sequence). The CDR3 runs to 16 residues. Trimming removed 6 bases from V and 5 bases from J; junction bases left unmatched: 15. CDR3 bases: TGTGCCAGCAGAACACGGTTGTCAGGGAGGGGCGAGACCCAGTACTTC. It translates to CASRTRLSGRGETQYF.

This clone was counted a few times. The J gene is TRBJ1-1, the V gene TRBV2, with D hard to call. Germline V gene lookup returns CDR1 SNHLY and CDR2 FYNNEI. The CDR3 loop spans 11 amino acids. V was trimmed by 4 bases and J by 3 bases, leaving 3 bases between them. CDR3 bases: TGTGCCAGCAGTGGGGACACTGAAGCTTTCTTT. Translating it yields CASSGDTEAFF.

The chain recombines TRBV5-1 with TRBJ1-1, with D unclear. This CDR3 spans 15 amino acids. Trimming stripped 0 bases from V and 4 bases from J, with 13 bases between. CDR1 and CDR2 from the germline V gene are SGHRS and YFSETQ. For the CDR3, the DNA is TGCGCCAGCAGCTTGGATGGAGCTTTGAGCACTGAAGCTTTCTTT. Translation: CASSLDGALSTEAFF. The complete variable domain, with remaining parts taken from reference TRBV5-1 and TRBJ1-1, reads KAGVTQTPRYLIKTRGQQVTLSCSPISGHRSVSWYQQTPGQGLQFLFEYFSETQRNKGNFPGRFSGRQFSNSRSEMNVSTLELGDSALYLCASSLDGALSTEAFFGQGTRLTVV.

In its sample, this clone was seen a few times. V and J are TRBV28 and TRBJ2-1, with D tentatively TRBD1 (5 bases). From germline, CDR1 is MDHEN and CDR2 SYDVKM. V lost 3 bases and J lost 6, with 12 bases in between. This CDR3 spans 14 amino acids. The CDR3 is CASSFSGKVNEQFF. The CDR3, as DNA: TGTGCCAGCAGTTTTTCAGGGAAAGTCAATGAGCAGTTCTTC.

The chain's CDR3 is CASSGTLAGGRDEQFF. The CDR3 DNA is TGCGCCAGCAGTGGGACCCTAGCGGGAGGAAGGGATGAGCAGTTCTTC. V is TRBV10-1 and J is TRBJ2-1, with TRBD2 identical over 11 bases. Germline V lookup: CDR1 WNHNN, CDR2 SYGVQD (reference sequence). The CDR3 totals 16 residues. The V segment lost 4 bases and the J segment 8 bases; nucleotides outside the gene matches: 10.

The chain's CDR3 is CASSEDGEQYF. The CDR3 nucleotides read TGTGCCAGCAGTGAAGACGGAGAGCAGTACTTC. The chain has TRBV2 and TRBJ2-7; D not resolved. The CDR3 has 11 amino acids. Germline-derived CDR1 and CDR2 are SNHLY and FYNNEI. V was trimmed by 1 base and J by 7 bases, leaving 5 bases between them.

This clone was counted only a few times. The chain couples TRBV14 to TRBJ2-1, with 10 bases aligning to TRBD2. V lost 0 bases, J lost 10 bases, and 24 bases stayed unmatched. The CDR3 has 21 residues. Germline loops: CDR1 SGHDN, CDR2 FVKESK. The CDR3 nucleotides read TGTGCCAGCAGCCAAGAGGCTAGCGGGAGTTTGAACCGTGGAGATCGGACAGAGCAGTTCTTC. Protein product: CASSQEASGSLNRGDRTEQFF. Drawing the rest from reference TRBV14 and TRBJ2-1, the complete variable domain is EAGVTQFPSHSVIEKGQTVTLRCDPISGHDNLYWYRRVMGKEIKFLLHFVKESKQDESGMPNNRFLAERTGGTYSTLKVQPAELEDSGVYFCASSQEASGSLNRGDRTEQFFGPGTRLTVL.

CDR3 amino acids: CASSSQGRSYEQYF. The DNA of the CDR3 is TGTGCCAGTAGTTCGCAGGGACGCTCCTACGAGCAGTACTTC. The chain has TRBV19 and TRBJ2-7, with D perhaps matching TRBD1 or TRBD2 (5 bases each). The V end lost 5 bases, the J end lost 0 bases, and 11 bases lay between the germline ends. CDR3 length: 14 residues. CDR1 and CDR2 from the germline V gene are LNHDA and SQIVND (reference sequence).

This clone was picked up one time. V is TRBV7-3 and J is TRBJ2-3; D remains ambiguous. The germline V and J ends were trimmed by 3 bases and 0 bases, with 16 bases remaining between them. CDR1 SGHTA and CDR2 FQGTGA come from the germline V gene. The CDR3 is 17 residues long. This chain's CDR3 is CASSFLARSESTDTQYF. DNA for the CDR3: TGTGCCAGCAGCTTTTTAGCCCGCAGCGAAAGCACAGATACGCAGTATTTT.

V is TRBV30 and J is TRBJ2-5, with D possibly TRBD2 on 6 matching bases. This CDR3 spans 13 amino acids. Germline assignment: CDR1 GTSNPN and CDR2 SVGIG (reference sequence). V gave up 5 bases and J gave up 5 bases, with 15 bases separating them. The CDR3 DNA is TGTGCCTGGTCCCTCACTGGGGGGGAGACCCAGTACTTC. Protein product: CAWSLTGGETQYF. Full variable domain (remainder filled in from reference TRBV30 and TRBJ2-5): SQTIHQWPATLVQPVGSPLSLECTVEGTSNPNLYWYRQAAGRGLQLLFYSVGIGQISSEVPQNLSASRPQDRQFILSSKKLLLSDSGFYLCAWSLTGGETQYFGPGTRLLVL.

The rearrangement joins TRBV5-4 to TRBJ2-3; 8 bases agree with TRBD2. Per the germline V gene, CDR1 is SGHNT and CDR2 is YYREEE (reference sequence). The ends lost 4 bases at V and 5 bases at J; junction bases unmatched: 6. There are 14 residues in the CDR3. The CDR3 DNA is TGTGCCAGCAGCCCGAGGAGCGGGAGAGATACGCAGTATTTT. This codes for CASSPRSGRDTQYF. The entire variable domain, with the rest obtained from reference TRBV5-4 and TRBJ2-3, is as follows: ETGVTQSPTHLIKTRGQQVTLRCSSQSGHNTVSWYQQALGQGPQFIFQYYREEENGRGNFPPRFSGLQFPNYSSELNVNALELDDSALYLCASSPRSGRDTQYFGPGTRLTVL.

The J gene is TRBJ2-1, the V gene TRBV29-1, with 10 bases that match TRBD1. Germline CDR1 and CDR2: SQVTM and ANQGSEA. V shed 4 bases and J 6 bases; nucleotides not matched to a gene: 12. The CDR3 spans 16 residues. The CDR3 loop is CSVVRIRDRGLNEQFF. The CDR3 coding sequence is TGCAGCGTTGTCCGCATCCGGGACAGGGGACTCAATGAGCAGTTCTTC.

The chain uses TRBV5-1 and TRBJ2-2; 7 nucleotides align to TRBD2. The CDR3 consists of 16 residues. Looked up from germline, CDR1 is SGHRS and CDR2 is YFSETQ. The junction had 3 bases not matched to a gene; V was cut back by 0 bases and J by 1 base. The CDR3 DNA sequence: TGCGCCAGCAGCTTGGAACTAGCGCGGAACACCGGGGAGCTGTTTTTT. This encodes CASSLELARNTGELFF.

V is TRBV6-1 and J is TRBJ1-3; the D is unclear. Per the germline V gene, CDR1 is MNHNS and CDR2 is SASEGT. Trimming left V 3 bases short and J 1 base short, with 13 bases between. The CDR3 consists of 16 residues. The CDR3 reads CASSDPAAESGNTIYF. CDR3 nucleotides: TGTGCCAGCAGTGATCCAGCCGCGGAGTCTGGAAACACCATATATTTT.